The entry below gives a single TCR beta chain sequence along with its context. What it recognizes is unknown. Regions amplified from RNA transcripts were the TCR beta CDR3 regions. An initial round of RT-PCR targeting the TCR CDR3 relied on the HTBI primer set. One entry per CDR3 protein, called by TCRdb with MiXCR from the multiplex PCR reads. This table holds about 560,000 distinct CDR3 sequences, around 45% found once. The data stem from a study of T cells in Graves' hyperthyroidism and ophthalmopathy. The CDR3 is made up of 12 amino acids. Germline CDR1 SQVTM, CDR2 ANQGSEA. The V end was cut by 7 bases, the J end by 2 bases, with 12 bases between. Notes on the study in general: Blood samples included most of the expanded thyroid clonotypes exceeding 0.001.

The specimen sequenced was peripheral blood or thyroid tissue (not recorded which). The receptor's source is a young woman with Graves' hyperthyroidism. This chain links TRBV29-1 with TRBJ2-7; TRBD1 or TRBD2 may be the D gene (5 bases each). The CDR3 region is CSGRTRAYEQYF. CDR3 sequence (DNA): TGCAGCGGGAGGACCAGGGCCTACGAGCAGTACTTC.